Following are 24 T cell receptor beta chains from one sample sequenced in a study of cytomegalovirus exposure and HLA in healthy donors. The study ran its PCR with 60 Vbeta and 13 Jbeta primers. Generated by immunoSEQ multiplex PCR, the TCRdb table keeps only in-frame clones and is missing some. In the table there are 150,000 to 190,000 clones, around 84% of which are singletons. Material for sequencing was PBMCs. The origin of the receptors is a woman aged 18-30 years in good health and CMV-seronegative.

The CDR3 protein is CASSNCGVGSAQYF. The CDR3 bases are TGTGCCAGCAGCAACTGCGGTGTGGGTTCTGCGCAGTATTTT. The rearrangement joins TRBV21-1 to TRBJ2-3; the listed D gene, TRBD2, was not tested against the DNA. TRBV21-1 is an annotated pseudogene. The CDR3 spans 14 residues.

The V call is TRBV30, the J call TRBJ2-3; D is possibly TRBD1 (7 bases). The CDR3 is made up of 14 amino acids. Trimming shortened V by 5 bases and J by 2 bases, and 14 bases separated the two germline ends. Germline V gene sequence: CDR1 GTSNPN, CDR2 SVGIG (reference sequence). The CDR3 DNA sequence: TGTGCCTGGGGTACAGGGGACTCCACAGATACGCAGTATTTT. It specifies CAWGTGDSTDTQYF.

This chain's CDR3 is CASSLAGGGDTGELFF. As DNA, the CDR3 is TGTGCCAGCAGCTTAGCAGGGGGCGGAGACACCGGGGAGCTGTTTTTT. This rearrangement joins TRBV7-2 to TRBJ2-2; 7 nucleotides line up with TRBD1. CDR3 length: 16 amino acids. In germline, CDR1 is SGHTA, CDR2 FQGNSA. The ends lost 0 bases at V and 3 bases at J; junction bases unmatched: 4.

This chain connects TRBV6-6 to TRBJ2-1; unclear D gene. The CDR3 is 12 residues long. The germline V gene encodes CDR1 MNHNY and CDR2 SVGAGI (reference sequence). Trimming took 2 bases from V and 9 from J, leaving 8 bases between them. In DNA, the CDR3 is TGTGCCAGCAGTTACGAGAGGAGTGAGCAGTTCTTC. Translating it yields CASSYERSEQFF.

V gene TRBV2 combines with J gene TRBJ2-7; the match to TRBD2 covers 9 bases. CDR3 length: 15 residues. Germline assignment: CDR1 SNHLY and CDR2 FYNNEI. The junction had 10 bases not matched to a gene; V was cut back by 6 bases and J by 4 bases. Written as DNA, the CDR3 is TGTGCCAGCAGCCTCGGTAGCGGGAGCTTATACGAGCAGTACTTC. Translation: CASSLGSGSLYEQYF.

The chain combines TRBV27 with TRBJ1-5; D ambiguous. Germline values: CDR1 MNHEY, CDR2 SMNVEV (reference sequence). CDR3 length equals 17 residues. V gave up 5 bases and J gave up 3 bases, with 20 bases separating them. The CDR3 nucleotides are TGTGCCAGCAGTCTCCACCCTCTCCGGGGAAACAATCAGCCCCAGCATTTT. This gives the protein CASSLHPLRGNNQPQHF.

This chain uses TRBV5-4 with TRBJ2-7; the match to TRBD2 covers 13 bases. Germline CDR1 reads SGHNT; CDR2 reads YYREEE (reference sequence). V shed 0 bases, J shed 0 bases, and the junction held 6 bases outside the gene matches. The CDR3 totals 18 residues. CDR3 in DNA: TGTGCCAGCAGCTTGGGGGGGACTAGCGGGACGATCTCCTACGAGCAGTACTTC. Translating it yields CASSLGGTSGTISYEQYF.

The chain couples TRBV4-1 to TRBJ2-7; TRBD1 might be the D (5 bases). V was cut by 4 bases and J by 3 bases, with 16 bases left in between. Germline CDR1 MGHRA, CDR2 YSYEKL. The CDR3 spans 15 residues. CDR3 in DNA: TGCGCCAGCAGCCCTCCTCTAGGGGCCGTCTACGAGCAGTACTTC. It codes for CASSPPLGAVYEQYF.

This chain connects TRBV30 to TRBJ2-5; 14 bases are a match to TRBD2. V dropped 5 bases and J dropped 5; count of bases not matched to a gene: 13. There are 17 residues in the CDR3. Germline CDR1 is GTSNPN and CDR2 is SVGIG (reference sequence). The CDR3 region is CAWQTGTSGSGRETQYF. The CDR3 nucleotides read TGTGCCTGGCAAACCGGGACTAGCGGGAGTGGGAGGGAGACCCAGTACTTC. Full variable domain (remainder filled in from reference TRBV30 and TRBJ2-5): SQTIHQWPATLVQPVGSPLSLECTVEGTSNPNLYWYRQAAGRGLQLLFYSVGIGQISSEVPQNLSASRPQDRQFILSSKKLLLSDSGFYLCAWQTGTSGSGRETQYFGPGTRLLVL.

The sample holds one count of this clone. CDR3 protein: CAWSVRLAGNNNEQFF. The CDR3 DNA is TGTGCCTGGAGTGTACGGCTAGCGGGAAATAACAATGAGCAGTTCTTC. J is TRBJ2-1 and V is TRBV30, with 9 bases matching TRBD2. The V segment lost 0 bases and the J segment 5 bases; nucleotides outside the gene matches: 8. Germline-derived CDR1 and CDR2 are GTSNPN and SVGIG (reference sequence). The CDR3 is 16 residues long. Filled out from reference TRBV30 and TRBJ2-1, the complete variable domain reads SQTIHQWPATLVQPVGSPLSLECTVEGTSNPNLYWYRQAAGRGLQLLFYSVGIGQISSEVPQNLSASRPQDRQFILSSKKLLLSDSGFYLCAWSVRLAGNNNEQFFGPGTRLTVL.

For this clone: One junction end disagrees with the germline gene, perhaps due to a read error. The chain is built from TRBV19 and TRBJ2-2; D might be TRBD2 (6 bases). The CDR3 runs to 16 residues. Germline CDR1 is LNHDA and CDR2 is SQIVND (reference sequence). This chain's CDR3 is CASSNNGLANAGELFF. The CDR3 bases are TGTGCCAGTAGTAACAATGGGCTAGCGAACGCCGGGGAGCTGTTTTTT.

The chain uses TRBV5-4 and TRBJ1-2; 9 nucleotides line up with TRBD1. The CDR3 covers 14 residues. V lost 5 bases to trimming and J lost 2 bases; unmatched junction nucleotides: 4. The germline V gene has CDR1 SGHNT and CDR2 YYREEE (reference sequence). The CDR3 DNA reads TGTGCCAGCAGGACCGGGACAGGGAACTATGGCTACACCTTC. It translates to CASRTGTGNYGYTF.

Concerning this clone itself: The same CDR3 also results from other DNA sequences found in this sample. CDR3 nucleotides: TGTGCCAGCAGCTTAGGAGCGGGTCGGAATCAGCCCCAGCATTTT. Translating it yields CASSLGAGRNQPQHF. The genes are TRBV7-9 and TRBJ1-5; D remains ambiguous. The V gene lost 1 base and the J gene lost 4 bases, with 11 bases spanning the gap. Germline values: CDR1 SEHNR, CDR2 FQNEAQ (reference sequence). The CDR3 contains 15 residues.

The chain uses TRBV29-1 and TRBJ2-3; the D is unclear. The germline CDR1 and CDR2 sequences are SQVTM and ANQGSEA. Trimming removed 7 bases from V and 3 bases from J, with 8 bases in between. The CDR3 has 11 residues. The CDR3 sequence: CSALITDTQYF. The DNA of the CDR3 is TGCAGCGCCCTAATTACAGATACGCAGTATTTT.

This rearrangement joins TRBV28 to TRBJ2-7; the D is unclear. V was clipped by 1 base and J by 7 bases, with 14 bases between them. The germline V gene has CDR1 MDHEN and CDR2 SYDVKM. CDR3 length: 14 amino acids. CDR3 sequence (DNA): TGTGCCAGCAGTTTATATTCCCCGGTAGAGGAGCAGTACTTC. This translates into CASSLYSPVEEQYF.

The count of this clone is one. The J gene is TRBJ1-2, the V gene TRBV4-1; possible D gene TRBD1, 5 bases. The V gene lost 4 bases and the J gene lost 6 bases, with 18 bases spanning the gap. Germline-derived CDR1 and CDR2 are MGHRA and YSYEKL. The CDR3 has 15 residues. For the CDR3, the DNA is TGCGCCAGCAGCCCTGAGGCAGGGTGGGTCGATGGCTACACCTTC. Translating gives CASSPEAGWVDGYTF.

This sequence joins TRBV4-3 and TRBJ2-1, with 7 bases identical to TRBD2. The CDR3 runs 18 residues. The V gene end was trimmed by 1 base and the J gene end by 1 base; junction bases not matched to a gene: 10. The germline gives CDR1 LGHNA, CDR2 YSLEER. In nucleotides, the CDR3 is TGCGCCAGCAGCCAAGTCAGCGGCTACGGGAGGTCCTACAATGAGCAGTTCTTC. This translates into CASSQVSGYGRSYNEQFF.

The chain carries TRBV28 and TRBJ1-3, with 7 bases fitting TRBD1. The CDR3 totals 15 residues. Germline trimming cut 8 bases from V and 2 bases from J; bases unmatched to any gene: 9. Germline V gives CDR1 MDHEN, CDR2 SYDVKM. The CDR3: CASGFGGGPGNTIYF. The CDR3 coding sequence is TGTGCCAGCGGATTCGGAGGGGGCCCTGGAAACACCATATATTTT.

The chain couples TRBV9 to TRBJ2-3; D perhaps matches TRBD1 (5 bases). Trimming shortened V by 0 bases and J by 1 base, and 6 bases separated the two germline ends. Germline V gene sequence: CDR1 SGDLS, CDR2 YYNGEE. This CDR3 contains 14 residues. CDR3 protein: CASSVEGGTDTQYF. DNA for the CDR3: TGTGCCAGCAGCGTAGAAGGGGGCACAGATACGCAGTATTTT.

The chain employs TRBV28 and TRBJ1-3; D is undetermined. This CDR3 has 16 amino acids. The V end was cut by 2 bases, the J end by 1 base, with 12 bases between. The germline V gene encodes CDR1 MDHEN and CDR2 SYDVKM. The CDR3 DNA follows: TGTGCCAGCAGTTTAAGTGACATATTGTCTGGAAACACCATATATTTT. Protein: CASSLSDILSGNTIYF.

The V gene is TRBV6-1, the J gene TRBJ1-2, with unresolved D. The CDR3 is made up of 11 amino acids. The germline V gene has CDR1 MNHNS and CDR2 SASEGT. Between the trimmed V and J ends, which lost 3 bases and 13 bases, there was a span of 12 bases. The chain's CDR3 is CASSDELLCTF. Here the CDR3 DNA reads TGTGCCAGCAGTGATGAGCTCCTTTGCACCTTC.

The gene calls are TRBV28 and TRBJ2-5; possible D gene TRBD1, 5 bases. This CDR3 is built from 14 residues. The germline gives CDR1 MDHEN, CDR2 SYDVKM. V was shortened by 2 bases and J by 1 base, with 8 bases between the two germline ends. For the CDR3, the DNA is TGTGCCAGCAGTTTAGTGGGGCCCCAAGAGACCCAGTACTTC. This encodes CASSLVGPQETQYF.

The chain couples TRBV7-9 to TRBJ1-5, with D perhaps matching TRBD1 (6 bases). CDR1 and CDR2 (germline): SEHNR, FQNEAQ (reference sequence). V was pared by 4 bases and J by 1 base, with 14 bases between. This CDR3 is 16 amino acids long. The CDR3 here is CASSSGGGASNQPQHF. CDR3 DNA sequence: TGTGCCAGCAGCTCCGGCGGGGGCGCGAGCAATCAGCCCCAGCATTTT.

This clone was recorded once. The chain links TRBV7-2 to TRBJ2-2; TRBD2 might be the D (7 bases). Looked up from germline, CDR1 is SGHTA and CDR2 is FQGNSA. V lost 7 bases to trimming and J lost 4 bases, with 19 bases between them. The CDR3 is 16 amino acids. The CDR3, as DNA: TGTGCCAGCATTAAGAATGGGGGCGGGAGCACCGGGGAGCTGTTTTTT. Its translation is CASIKNGGGSTGELFF. The variable domain in full, completed from reference TRBV7-2 and TRBJ2-2, reads GAGVSQSPSNKVTEKGKDVELRCDPISGHTALYWYRQSLGQGLEFLIYFQGNSAPDKSGLPSDRFSAERTGGSVSTLTIQRTQQEDSAVYLCASIKNGGGSTGELFFGEGSRLTVL.